The 3 T cell receptor beta chains below all came from one sample that was sequenced in a study of somatic mutations in cytotoxic T cells in rheumatoid arthritis (dated by TCRdb to 2017 to 2019). Library preparation employed the immunoSEQ multiplex PCR assay. TCRdb holds this immuneACCESS table with in-frame rearrangements only. Some clones are missing; in checked studies, unresolved V genes explain under half, and the rest has no known cause. Across this sample there are roughly 14,000 clones, with under 85% seen only once. The top ten constitute less than 20% of the sample. The sequencing sample was made of CD8+ T cells sorted from blood. These receptors were obtained from an adult with rheumatoid arthritis.

The V and J genes are TRBV9 and TRBJ1-2; TRBD1 is a possible D gene (5 bases). The CDR3 is 15 residues long. Germline loops: CDR1 SGDLS, CDR2 YYNGEE. V was cut by 6 bases and J by 2 bases, with 17 bases left in between. The chain's CDR3 is CASTNGAPPNYGYTF. DNA for the CDR3: TGTGCCAGCACCAACGGGGCTCCGCCGAACTATGGCTACACCTTC.

This clone was counted once. Here the CDR3 DNA reads TGTGCCAGCAGCACAAACAGGGTTTTGGGCAATCAGCCCCAGCATTTT. This sequence encodes CASSTNRVLGNQPQHF. The chain combines TRBV21-1 with TRBJ1-5; whether TRBD1, the table's D call, matches the DNA was not checked. TRBV21-1 is reported as a pseudogene. This CDR3 is 16 amino acids long.

The chain recombines TRBV21-1 with TRBJ1-5. TRBV21-1 is recorded as a pseudogene. There are 13 residues in the CDR3. CDR3 in DNA: TGTGCCAGCAGCAAGGAGGGAAATCAGCCCCAGCATTTT. Translating gives CASSKEGNQPQHF.